These 23 T cell receptor beta chains were sequenced from one sample in a study of T cells in Graves' hyperthyroidism and ophthalmopathy. Template material for amplifying TCR beta CDR3 regions consisted of RNA transcripts. The HTBI primer set served for first-round RT-PCR of the TCR CDR3. TCRdb re-called the multiplex PCR reads with MiXCR, one entry per CDR3 protein. This sample has around 380,000 distinct CDR3 sequences, with roughly 12% found just once. Sequencing was performed on blood. These receptors originate from a man aged 30 to 45 with Graves' hyperthyroidism that later progressed to Graves' ophthalmopathy.

This clonotype was seen repeatedly, ten times or more. This chain connects TRBV20-1 to TRBJ2-7; D is undetermined. Per the germline V gene, CDR1 is DFQATT and CDR2 is SNEGSKA (reference sequence). The CDR3 extends over 11 amino acids. V lost 0 bases, J lost 4 bases, and 4 bases lay in between. CDR3 DNA sequence: TGCAGTGCTAGAGATATTTACGAGCAGTACTTC. This encodes CSARDIYEQYF.

In this sample, this clonotype turned up many times. CDR3 coding DNA: TGTGCCAGCAGCGCACTCGCTGGACAGAATCAGCCCCAGCATTTT. It translates to CASSALAGQNQPQHF. The genes are TRBV2 and TRBJ1-5; a weak D match, TRBD1 (6 bases). Germline V gene data show CDR1 as SNHLY and CDR2 as FYNNEI. V shed 6 bases and J shed 4 bases, with 16 bases lying between them. The CDR3 sequence is 15 residues long. Looking up the rest from reference TRBV2 and TRBJ1-5 gives the full variable domain: EPEVTQTPSHQVTQMGQEVILRCVPISNHLYFYWYRQILGQKVEFLVSFYNNEISEKSEIFDDQFSVERPDGSNFTLKIRSTKLEDSAMYFCASSALAGQNQPQHFGDGTRLSIL.

This clonotype was observed many times. The V and J genes are TRBV30 and TRBJ2-7, with 9 bases that match TRBD1. CDR3 size: 14 residues. CDR1 and CDR2 from the germline V gene are GTSNPN and SVGIG (reference sequence). V gave up 5 bases and J gave up 4 bases; unmatched junction bases: 9. The CDR3 loop is CAWGKGQGNYEQYF. CDR3 DNA: TGTGCCTGGGGAAAGGGACAGGGCAATTACGAGCAGTACTTC. The entire variable domain, with the rest obtained from reference TRBV30 and TRBJ2-7, is as follows: SQTIHQWPATLVQPVGSPLSLECTVEGTSNPNLYWYRQAAGRGLQLLFYSVGIGQISSEVPQNLSASRPQDRQFILSSKKLLLSDSGFYLCAWGKGQGNYEQYFGPGTRLTVT.

This clonotype showed up just a few times. The chain couples TRBV11-3 to TRBJ2-6, with 13 bases fitting TRBD2. V lost 5 bases, J lost 1 base, and 2 bases stayed unmatched. The CDR3 consists of 17 residues. The germline gives CDR1 SGHNT, CDR2 YENEEA. The CDR3 region is CASSPGLAGSGANVLTF. DNA for the CDR3: TGTGCCAGCAGCCCGGGACTAGCGGGGTCTGGGGCCAACGTCCTGACTTTC.

In the case of this clonotype: With a much larger clone just one base away, this may be a read error. This chain connects TRBV24-1 to TRBJ2-7, with 12 bases matching TRBD1. CDR3 length: 15 amino acids. The germline V gene encodes CDR1 KGHDR and CDR2 SFDVKD. CDR3 sequence: CAASDTGTGGGEQYF. CDR3 DNA sequence: TGTGCCGCCAGTGATACCGGGACAGGGGGCGGCGAGCAGTACTTC.

In this sample, this clonotype turned up many times. The V gene is TRBV12-3 or TRBV12-4, the J gene TRBJ1-2; TRBD1 matches at 12 bases. After removal of 5 bases from V and 4 bases from J, the junction contained 5 bases not matched to a gene. The CDR3 runs 15 residues. In nucleotides, the CDR3 is TGTGCCAGCAGTACGGGGACAGGGGGCTTCTATGGCTACACCTTC. It yields the protein CASSTGTGGFYGYTF.

The table lists this clonotype with many counts. The chain employs TRBV27 and TRBJ1-4; TRBD1 matches 9 bases. V shed 0 bases and J 0 bases; nucleotides not matched to a gene: 8. The germline CDR1 and CDR2 sequences are MNHEY and SMNVEV (reference sequence). This CDR3 is built from 19 residues. The CDR3 coding sequence is TGTGCCAGCAGTTTATCAGCCGGGACAGGGACTGCAACTAATGAAAAACTGTTTTTT. Residues: CASSLSAGTGTATNEKLFF.

This clonotype has at least ten counts. The chain recombines TRBV20-1 with TRBJ2-5, with D possibly matching TRBD1 (6 bases). Germline V gene data show CDR1 as DFQATT and CDR2 as SNEGSKA (reference sequence). Trimming removed 3 bases from V and 5 bases from J, with 10 bases in between. The CDR3 runs 12 residues. CDR3 sequence (DNA): TGCAGTGCTAGTATAGGGGGTGAGACCCAGTACTTC. It specifies CSASIGGETQYF.

With regard to this clonotype: This may be a read error, as it is one base from a much larger clone. V and J are TRBV11-2 and TRBJ2-3; TRBD2 matches 7 bases. This CDR3 has 15 amino acids. From germline, CDR1 is SGHAT and CDR2 FQNNGV. The ends lost 5 bases at V and 4 bases at J; junction bases unmatched: 9. CDR3 DNA sequence: TGTGCCAGCAGCGGACTGGGGGGGTCTGCAGATACGCAGTATTTT. Residues: CASSGLGGSADTQYF.

This clonotype was counted only a few times. The chain uses TRBV5-1 and TRBJ2-5, with D possibly TRBD2 on 7 matching bases. The germline V and J ends were trimmed by 4 bases and 5 bases, with 18 bases remaining between them. This CDR3 is built from 15 residues. Germline V gives CDR1 SGHRS, CDR2 YFSETQ. In nucleotides, the CDR3 is TGCGCCAGCAGCGCCGCCCCGGGGGGCGACGAGACCCAGTACTTC. The encoded protein is CASSAAPGGDETQYF.

This clonotype was counted many times. This chain links TRBV18 with TRBJ1-6; no definite D call. Trimming removed 2 bases at V and 8 bases at J, with 7 bases between. The CDR3 extends over 13 amino acids. Germline V gene data show CDR1 as KGHSH and CDR2 as LQKENI. CDR3 DNA sequence: TGTGCCAGCTCACCAGGTCGTGATTCACCCCTCCACTTT. Encoded protein: CASSPGRDSPLHF. Based on the CDR3 plus reference TRBV18 and TRBJ1-6, the full variable domain is NAGVMQNPRHLVRRRGQEARLRCSPMKGHSHVYWYRQLPEEGLKFMVYLQKENIIDESGMPKERFSAEFPKEGPSILRIQQVVRGDSAAYFCASSPGRDSPLHFGNGTRLTVT.

This clonotype has at least ten counts. J is TRBJ2-3 and V is TRBV3-1; no reliable D call. Germline V lookup: CDR1 LGHDT, CDR2 YNNKEL (reference sequence). The CDR3 length is 15 residues. The V end lost 1 base, the J end lost 0 bases, and 8 bases lay between the germline ends. CDR3 bases: TGTGCCAGCAGCCAAGTCAGGTCCAGCACAGATACGCAGTATTTT. Amino acid sequence: CASSQVRSSTDTQYF.

J is TRBJ2-2 and V is TRBV5-1, with 9 bases that match TRBD1. The germline CDR1 and CDR2 sequences are SGHRS and YFSETQ. The CDR3 has 15 amino acids. J lost 4 bases, V lost 3 bases, and 4 bases had no gene match. CDR3 in DNA: TGCGCCAGCAGCTCCGGGACAGGGTTCACCGGGGAGCTGTTTTTT. As protein: CASSSGTGFTGELFF.

The rearrangement joins TRBV4-1 to TRBJ1-2, with unresolved D. Germline V lookup: CDR1 MGHRA, CDR2 YSYEKL. This CDR3 is 13 amino acids long. Trimming removed 1 base from V and 5 bases from J, with 8 bases in between. This CDR3 reads CASSQGGGYGYTF. The CDR3 nucleotides read TGCGCCAGCAGCCAAGGTGGTGGTTATGGCTACACCTTC.

The J gene is TRBJ2-7, the V gene TRBV7-9; 9 positions agree with TRBD2. The CDR3 length is 15 residues. With 5 bases clipped from V and 2 bases from J, the junction kept 7 bases outside the gene matches. Looked up from germline, CDR1 is SEHNR and CDR2 is FQNEAQ (reference sequence). The CDR3 reads CASSPVGGGAYEQYF. The CDR3 DNA is TGTGCCAGCAGCCCCGTTGGCGGGGGGGCCTACGAGCAGTACTTC.

V gene TRBV19 combines with J gene TRBJ1-2; D is perhaps TRBD1 (6 bases). The CDR3 runs to 13 residues. The V and J ends lost 5 bases and 3 bases respectively, with 10 bases between them. Germline values: CDR1 LNHDA, CDR2 SQIVND (reference sequence). The CDR3 DNA follows: TGTGCCAGTAGTCCGAGGGGGGACTATGGCTACACCTTC. It codes for CASSPRGDYGYTF.

This clonotype was seen many times. The chain uses TRBV5-6 and TRBJ2-5; D is possibly TRBD2 (6 bases). Germline assignment: CDR1 SGHDT and CDR2 YYEEEE. The CDR3 spans 14 residues. V lost 5 bases and J 2 bases, leaving 13 bases between the germline ends. The DNA for the CDR3 is TGTGCCAGCAGACCACGCGGGGCGCAAGAGACCCAGTACTTC. Translating it yields CASRPRGAQETQYF.

V is TRBV4-2 and J is TRBJ1-6; the match to TRBD1 covers 7 bases. Germline V CDR1 and CDR2: LGHNA, YNFKEQ. The CDR3 runs 17 residues. Trimming took 1 base from V and 1 from J; bases not matched to a gene: 4. CDR3 residues: CASSQATGRSYNSPLHF. The DNA for the CDR3 is TGTGCCAGCAGCCAAGCGACAGGGAGGTCCTATAATTCACCCCTCCACTTT.

This clonotype was counted ten times or more. V usage is TRBV29-1 and J usage is TRBJ2-5, with 10 bases aligning to TRBD1. The length of the CDR3 is 12 residues. In germline, CDR1 is SQVTM, CDR2 ANQGSEA. Trimming took 6 bases from V and 6 from J; bases not matched to a gene: 4. CDR3 amino acids: CSVLGQGQTQYF. CDR3 nucleotide sequence: TGCAGCGTACTGGGACAGGGGCAGACCCAGTACTTC.

This clonotype was recorded many times. V and J are TRBV12-3 or TRBV12-4 and TRBJ2-5; perhaps TRBD2 as D (5 bases). The CDR3 totals 13 residues. The V and J ends lost 3 bases and 2 bases respectively, with 7 bases between them. The CDR3 nucleotides read TGTGCCAGCAGTTTCCCGGGGCAAGAGACCCAGTACTTC. As protein: CASSFPGQETQYF.

This clonotype was detected many times. The chain has TRBV30 and TRBJ1-2, with 11 nucleotides matching TRBD1. V shed 4 bases, J shed 3 bases, and the junction held 4 bases outside the gene matches. The CDR3 runs to 14 residues. Germline-derived CDR1 and CDR2 are GTSNPN and SVGIG (reference sequence). The CDR3 nucleotides are TGTGCCTGGACCAGGACAGGGGGCTACTATGGCTACACCTTC. It specifies CAWTRTGGYYGYTF.

The chain carries TRBV20-1 and TRBJ2-5; 12 bases agree with TRBD2. The CDR3 has 15 amino acids. Looked up from germline, CDR1 is DFQATT and CDR2 is SNEGSKA (reference sequence). J lost 5 bases, V lost 4 bases, and 8 bases had no gene match. CDR3: CSATLLAGGLETQYF. The CDR3 coding sequence is TGCAGTGCTACCCTTCTAGCGGGGGGGCTGGAGACCCAGTACTTC.

This clonotype has more than one count but fewer than ten. This rearrangement joins TRBV20-1 to TRBJ1-2; tentative D call: TRBD1 (5 bases). This CDR3 has 13 residues. Trimming pared 6 bases from V and 2 bases from J, leaving 13 bases between. CDR1 and CDR2 from the germline V gene are DFQATT and SNEGSKA (reference sequence). DNA for the CDR3: TGCAGTGCAGAGGGGACGCAGAACTATGGCTACACCTTC. This sequence encodes CSAEGTQNYGYTF.